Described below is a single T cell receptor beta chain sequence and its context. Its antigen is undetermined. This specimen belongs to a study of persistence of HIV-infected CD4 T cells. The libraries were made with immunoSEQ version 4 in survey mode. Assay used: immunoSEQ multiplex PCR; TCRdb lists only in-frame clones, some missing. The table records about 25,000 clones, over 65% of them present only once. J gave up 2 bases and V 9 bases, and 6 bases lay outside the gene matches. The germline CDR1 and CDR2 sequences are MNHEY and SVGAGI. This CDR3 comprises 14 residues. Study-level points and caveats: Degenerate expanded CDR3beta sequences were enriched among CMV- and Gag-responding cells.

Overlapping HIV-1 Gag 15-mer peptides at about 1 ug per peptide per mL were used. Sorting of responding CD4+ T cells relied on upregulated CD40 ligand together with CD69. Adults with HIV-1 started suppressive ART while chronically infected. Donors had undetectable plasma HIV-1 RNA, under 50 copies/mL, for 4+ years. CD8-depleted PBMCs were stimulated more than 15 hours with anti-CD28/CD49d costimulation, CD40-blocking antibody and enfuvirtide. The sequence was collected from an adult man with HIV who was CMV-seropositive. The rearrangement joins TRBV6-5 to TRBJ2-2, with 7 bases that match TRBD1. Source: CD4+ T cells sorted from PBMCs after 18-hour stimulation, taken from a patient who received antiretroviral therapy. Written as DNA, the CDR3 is TGTGCCAGTACCGGGACAGTCAACACCGGGGAGCTGTTTTTT. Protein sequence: CASTGTVNTGELFF.